The next 13 T cell receptor beta chains were all read from a single sample in a study of monozygotic twins with inflammatory bowel disease. TCRdb reprocessed the 5' RACE reads and stores each CDR3 protein as one record, lacking DNA. The table lists around 370,000 distinct CDR3 sequences. Sequencing was performed on blood. The receptors were gathered from a human donor with ulcerative colitis or Crohn's disease, or a healthy co-twin of an affected twin (not recorded which).

The chain recombines TRBV28 with TRBJ2-6; no DNA is available, so the TRBD1 call from TCRdb remains unchecked. The CDR3 covers 16 residues. Germline CDR1 and CDR2: MDHEN and SYDVKM. The CDR3 is CASSSGGFSGANVLTF.

V gene TRBV18 combines with J gene TRBJ2-3; there is no DNA to check the TCRdb D call of TRBD2. The CDR3 consists of 16 residues. The germline gives CDR1 KGHSH, CDR2 LQKENI. CDR3: CASSRSGTAGGDTQYF. The full variable domain, its missing parts supplied by reference TRBV18 and TRBJ2-3, is NAGVMQNPRHLVRRRGQEARLRCSPMKGHSHVYWYRQLPEEGLKFMVYLQKENIIDESGMPKERFSAEFPKEGPSILRIQQVVRGDSAAYFCASSRSGTAGGDTQYFGPGTRLTVL.

The chain has TRBV12-3 or TRBV12-4 and TRBJ2-1; absent DNA, TCRdb's TRBD1 call cannot be checked. The CDR3 contains 15 residues. The CDR3 reads CASTKQTGEVNEQFF.

The gene calls are TRBV15 and TRBJ2-1; TCRdb names TRBD1, which stays unverified in the absence of DNA. The CDR3 extends over 14 amino acids. Germline V gene data show CDR1 as LNHNV and CDR2 as YYDKDF (reference sequence). The CDR3 is CATSWRTAYNEQFF.

The genes are TRBV7-9 and TRBJ2-5; absent DNA, TCRdb's TRBD2 call cannot be checked. CDR1 and CDR2 from the germline V gene are SEHNR and FQNEAQ (reference sequence). The CDR3 is 15 residues long. The CDR3 sequence: CASSLGTILGETQYF.

J is TRBJ2-7 and V is TRBV18; TCRdb picks TRBD1, but there is no DNA to check that call. The germline CDR1 and CDR2 sequences are KGHSH and LQKENI. This CDR3 is built from 15 residues. The CDR3 sequence: CASSHDSTLVYEQYF.

V usage is TRBV5-1 and J usage is TRBJ2-2; TCRdb's D call of TRBD1 is untestable without DNA. The CDR3 has 16 amino acids. Germline V lookup: CDR1 SGHRS, CDR2 YFSETQ. The CDR3 loop is CASSLSGAPNTGELFF. Full variable domain (remainder filled in from reference TRBV5-1 and TRBJ2-2): KAGVTQTPRYLIKTRGQQVTLSCSPISGHRSVSWYQQTPGQGLQFLFEYFSETQRNKGNFPGRFSGRQFSNSRSEMNVSTLELGDSALYLCASSLSGAPNTGELFFGEGSRLTVL.

The gene calls are TRBV2 and TRBJ1-2. This CDR3 contains 12 residues. The germline CDR1 and CDR2 sequences are SNHLY and FYNNEI. This chain's CDR3 is CASLELVADSTF.

The chain combines TRBV25-1 with TRBJ2-7. Looked up from germline, CDR1 is MGHDK and CDR2 is SYGVNS. The CDR3 length is 13 residues. The CDR3: CASSAQIYGEQYF.

The chain has TRBV12-3 or TRBV12-4 and TRBJ2-3; with no DNA, the TCRdb D assignment of TRBD2 cannot be verified. This CDR3 has 15 amino acids. The chain's CDR3 is CASSLVASGTDTQYF.

This rearrangement joins TRBV27 to TRBJ1-2; TCRdb names TRBD1, which stays unverified in the absence of DNA. The germline V gene has CDR1 MNHEY and CDR2 SMNVEV (reference sequence). This CDR3 has 15 amino acids. The CDR3 spells CASTPSGGANYGYTF.

V gene TRBV11-2 combines with J gene TRBJ2-3; TCRdb outputs TRBD1, but without DNA this stays unchecked. The germline V gene has CDR1 SGHAT and CDR2 FQNNGV. This CDR3 comprises 15 residues. The CDR3 protein is CASSFSTGFSDTQYF.

The chain is built from TRBV15 and TRBJ2-5; the TRBD1 assignment by TCRdb is unverifiable without DNA. CDR3 length: 14 residues. Germline values: CDR1 LNHNV, CDR2 YYDKDF (reference sequence). The CDR3 sequence is CATSRDSRVETQYF.